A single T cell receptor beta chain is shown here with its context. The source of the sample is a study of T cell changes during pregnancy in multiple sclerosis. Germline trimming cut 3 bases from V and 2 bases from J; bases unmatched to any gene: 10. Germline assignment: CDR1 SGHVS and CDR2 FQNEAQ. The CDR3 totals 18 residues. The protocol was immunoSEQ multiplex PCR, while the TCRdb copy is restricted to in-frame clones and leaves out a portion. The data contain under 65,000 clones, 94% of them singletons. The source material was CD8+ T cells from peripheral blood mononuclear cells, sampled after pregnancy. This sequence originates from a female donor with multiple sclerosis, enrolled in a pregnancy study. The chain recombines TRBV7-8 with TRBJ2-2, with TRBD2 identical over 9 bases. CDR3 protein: CASSFLRASGDNTGELFF. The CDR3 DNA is TGTGCCAGCAGCTTCCTCAGGGCTAGCGGGGACAACACCGGGGAGCTGTTTTTT.